Reported below is one TCR beta chain. Its antigen is as yet unknown. These data come from a study of CD8+ T cells in alopecia areata. Extracted RNA was reverse transcribed, and the resulting cDNA served as sequencing template. Assay: immunoSEQ multiplex PCR; the TCRdb copy retains only in-frame clones and omits some. The sample lists around 150,000 clones, around 82% occurring once. Study observations and caveats: Expanded CD8+ clones among the top 100, and scalp clonality, were significantly decreased by tofacitinib.

This CDR3 is 10 amino acids long. The V and J ends lost 4 bases and 6 bases respectively, with 2 bases between them. The germline CDR1 and CDR2 sequences are SEHNR and FQNEAQ (reference sequence). Treatment noted: oral pan-JAK inhibitor, 5-10 mg twice daily. This specimen consisted of CD8+ T cells sorted from blood, obtained at week 4, from a patient treated with tofacitinib. The V call is TRBV7-9, the J call TRBJ2-3, with D hard to call. This TCR came from a human donor with alopecia areata. The CDR3 is CASSYDTQYF. The CDR3 bases are TGTGCCAGCAGCTATGATACGCAGTATTTT.